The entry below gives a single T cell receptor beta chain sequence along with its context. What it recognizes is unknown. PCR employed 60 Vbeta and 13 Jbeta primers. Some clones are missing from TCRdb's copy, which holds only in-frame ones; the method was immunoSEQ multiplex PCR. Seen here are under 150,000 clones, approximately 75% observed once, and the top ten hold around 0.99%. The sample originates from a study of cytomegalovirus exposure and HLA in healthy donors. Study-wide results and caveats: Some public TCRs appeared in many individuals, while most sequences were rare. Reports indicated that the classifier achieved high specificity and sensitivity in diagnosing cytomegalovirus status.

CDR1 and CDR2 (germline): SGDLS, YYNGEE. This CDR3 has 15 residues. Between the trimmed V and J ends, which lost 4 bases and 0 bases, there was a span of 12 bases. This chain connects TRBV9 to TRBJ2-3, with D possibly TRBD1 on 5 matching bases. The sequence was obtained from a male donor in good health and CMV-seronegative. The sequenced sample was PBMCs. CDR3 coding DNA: TGTGCCAGCAGCCATGTGGGGCAGAGCACAGATACGCAGTATTTT. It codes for CASSHVGQSTDTQYF.